These 10 T cell receptor beta chains were sequenced from one sample in a study of OX40 agonist ivuxolimab in advanced cancers. The protocol was immunoSEQ multiplex PCR, while the TCRdb copy is restricted to in-frame clones and leaves out a portion. The repertoire consists of tens of thousands of clones, with roughly 85% occurring once and the leading ten covering approximately 2%. This sample comprised CD4+ or CD8+ T cells sorted from blood, obtained in a trial of the OX40 agonist ivuxolimab. These receptors were obtained from an adult with an advanced solid tumor such as melanoma, head and neck, liver or kidney cancer.

The genes are TRBV29-1 and TRBJ2-1; 11 nucleotides match TRBD2. The CDR3 runs to 14 residues. V dropped 6 bases and J dropped 3; count of bases not matched to a gene: 4. CDR1 is SQVTM, CDR2 ANQGSEA, per germline. The DNA for the CDR3 is TGCAGCGTGCTAACTAGCGGGGGCTACAATGAGCAGTTCTTC. It codes for CSVLTSGGYNEQFF.

The chain recombines TRBV5-1 with TRBJ2-5, with a weak D call TRBD1 (5 bases). Germline CDR1 and CDR2: SGHRS and YFSETQ. Trimming removed 0 bases at V and 3 bases at J, with 9 bases between. The CDR3 is 14 residues long. CDR3 residues: CASSLDRSKETQYF. In DNA form, the CDR3 reads TGCGCCAGCAGCTTGGACAGGAGCAAAGAGACCCAGTACTTC. The variable domain in full, with the rest retrieved from reference TRBV5-1 and TRBJ2-5, is KAGVTQTPRYLIKTRGQQVTLSCSPISGHRSVSWYQQTPGQGLQFLFEYFSETQRNKGNFPGRFSGRQFSNSRSEMNVSTLELGDSALYLCASSLDRSKETQYFGPGTRLLVL.

The rearrangement links TRBV30 to TRBJ1-5; maybe TRBD1 (5 bases). Germline V gene data show CDR1 as GTSNPN and CDR2 as SVGIG (reference sequence). Trimming removed 5 bases at V and 5 bases at J, with 13 bases between. The CDR3 runs to 13 residues. The chain's CDR3 is CAWRGRADQPQHF. As DNA, the CDR3 is TGTGCCTGGCGAGGCAGGGCTGATCAGCCCCAGCATTTT.

The chain joins TRBV9 to TRBJ1-3; 9 bases align to TRBD1. CDR1 and CDR2 from the germline V gene are SGDLS and YYNGEE. This CDR3 has 15 amino acids. V dropped 4 bases and J dropped 3; count of bases not matched to a gene: 5. This chain's CDR3 is CASSPRTGDGNTIYF. DNA of the CDR3: TGTGCCAGCAGCCCTCGGACAGGGGATGGAAACACCATATATTTT.

The chain uses TRBV27 and TRBJ1-2; 10 bases map to TRBD1. V dropped 4 bases and J dropped 7; count of bases not matched to a gene: 6. Germline CDR1 is MNHEY and CDR2 is SMNVEV (reference sequence). CDR3 length: 14 amino acids. The CDR3: CASSSGQGRGGYTF. Written as DNA, the CDR3 is TGTGCCAGCAGTTCGGGACAGGGGAGAGGTGGCTACACCTTC.

The genes are TRBV6-1 and TRBJ2-3; D gene ambiguous. Germline V gene sequence: CDR1 MNHNS, CDR2 SASEGT. The CDR3 consists of 14 residues. V gave up 4 bases and J gave up 4 bases, with 12 bases separating them. The CDR3 sequence: CASSVNSLADTQYF. CDR3 nucleotide sequence: TGTGCCAGCAGTGTTAACAGCCTCGCAGATACGCAGTATTTT.

CDR3 region: CASSLGLLNSPLHF. The CDR3, as DNA: TGTGCCAGCAGTTTGGGTCTCCTCAACTCACCCCTCCACTTT. The chain links TRBV7-2 to TRBJ1-6; D is uncertain. Germline CDR1 SGHTA, CDR2 FQGNSA. This CDR3 has 14 residues. V was shortened by 6 bases and J by 10 bases, with 16 bases between the two germline ends. The full variable domain, rest sourced from reference TRBV7-2 and TRBJ1-6, is GAGVSQSPSNKVTEKGKDVELRCDPISGHTALYWYRQSLGQGLEFLIYFQGNSAPDKSGLPSDRFSAERTGGSVSTLTIQRTQQEDSAVYLCASSLGLLNSPLHFGNGTRLTVT.

J is TRBJ2-2 and V is TRBV18, with TRBD2 matching over 7 bases. Trimming took 3 bases from V and 6 from J; bases not matched to a gene: 7. The CDR3 covers 15 residues. CDR1 and CDR2 (germline): KGHSH, LQKENI. CDR3: CASSPAGLTSGELFF. The DNA for the CDR3 is TGTGCCAGCTCACCGGCGGGACTAACCTCCGGGGAGCTGTTTTTT.

This clone was found once. The V and J genes are TRBV23-1 and TRBJ1-3; D gene unclear. TRBV23-1 is an open reading frame whose function is uncertain. The ends were cut back, 8 bases at V and 7 bases at J, with 9 bases in the middle. There are 11 residues in the CDR3. CDR3 coding DNA: TGCGCCAGCGACGAGCCGAACACCATATATTTT. Its translation is CASDEPNTIYF.

The chain is built from TRBV27 and TRBJ1-4; no definite D call. CDR1 is MNHEY and CDR2 is SMNVEV in the germline V gene (reference sequence). The CDR3 is 16 amino acids. V lost 6 bases and J 0 bases, leaving 14 bases between the germline ends. This CDR3 reads CASRHTITATNEKLFF. In nucleotides, the CDR3 is TGTGCCAGCAGACACACGATAACTGCAACTAATGAAAAACTGTTTTTT.